This T cell receptor beta chain was documented in a study of vaccination effects on CD4 cells after COVID-19. About the study: Among convalescent patients, two provided samples 16 days and one week before vaccination.

Comments on this clone: Its antigen is as yet unknown.

Libraries were prepared by immunoSEQ multiplex PCR; TCRdb keeps only in-frame clonotypes and omits some of them. Of tens of thousands of clones listed, around 69% are singletons. Sequencing followed a ViraFEST assay step that expanded antigen-specific CD4+ T cells with viral peptide pools. Isolating CD4+ T cells followed approximately 10 days of culture. SARS-CoV-2 infection was confirmed by PCR in the person between March and December 2020. Wells containing two million PBMC each were cultured with roughly 10 IU/ml IL-2 and approximately 9.6 ug/ml peptides. The length of the CDR3 is 18 residues. CDR1 LGHDT and CDR2 YNNKEL come from the germline V gene (reference sequence). V was pared by 0 bases and J by 5 bases, with 7 bases of the junction left unmatched.

This receptor was taken from a human donor who had a prior SARS-CoV-2 infection. The rearrangement uses TRBV3-1 (or the pseudogene TRBV3-2) and TRBJ2-5, with 15 bases aligning to TRBD2. This material consisted of CD4+ T cells from PBMCs cultured with HCoV-NL63 spike peptides, taken before COVID-19 vaccination. The CDR3, as DNA: TGTGCCAGCAGCCAAGATCGGACTAGCGGGGGGGCTGGGGAGACCCAGTACTTC. Translating it yields CASSQDRTSGGAGETQYF.